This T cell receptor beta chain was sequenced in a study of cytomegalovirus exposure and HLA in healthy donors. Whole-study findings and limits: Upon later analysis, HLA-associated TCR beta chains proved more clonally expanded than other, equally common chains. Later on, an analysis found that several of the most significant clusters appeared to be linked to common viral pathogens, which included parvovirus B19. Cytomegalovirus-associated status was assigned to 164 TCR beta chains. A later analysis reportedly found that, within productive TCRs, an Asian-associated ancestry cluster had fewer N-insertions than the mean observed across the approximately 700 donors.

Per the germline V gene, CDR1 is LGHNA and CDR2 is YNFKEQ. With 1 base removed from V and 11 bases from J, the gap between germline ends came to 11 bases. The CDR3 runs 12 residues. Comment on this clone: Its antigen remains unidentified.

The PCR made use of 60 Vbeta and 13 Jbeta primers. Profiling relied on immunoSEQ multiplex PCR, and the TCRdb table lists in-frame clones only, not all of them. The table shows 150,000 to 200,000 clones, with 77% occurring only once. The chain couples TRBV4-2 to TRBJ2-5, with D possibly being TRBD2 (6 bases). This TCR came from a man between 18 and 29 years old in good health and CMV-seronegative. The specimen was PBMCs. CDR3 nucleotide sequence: TGTGCCAGCAGCCAAGCTGGCCGGGGGCAGTACTTC. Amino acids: CASSQAGRGQYF.